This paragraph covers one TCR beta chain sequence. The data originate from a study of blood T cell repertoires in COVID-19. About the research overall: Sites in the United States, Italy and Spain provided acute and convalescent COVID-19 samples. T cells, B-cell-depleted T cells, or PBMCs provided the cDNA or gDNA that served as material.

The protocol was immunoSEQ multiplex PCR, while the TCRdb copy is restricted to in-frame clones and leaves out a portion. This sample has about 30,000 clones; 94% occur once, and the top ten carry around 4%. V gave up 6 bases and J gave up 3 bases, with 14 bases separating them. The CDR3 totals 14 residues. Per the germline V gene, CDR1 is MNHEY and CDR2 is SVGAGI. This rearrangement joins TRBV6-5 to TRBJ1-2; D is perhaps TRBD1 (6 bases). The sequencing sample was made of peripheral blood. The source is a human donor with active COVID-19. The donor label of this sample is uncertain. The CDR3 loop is CASRSGAGDYGYTF. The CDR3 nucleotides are TGTGCCAGCAGGTCAGGGGCAGGGGACTATGGCTACACCTTC.